These 9 T cell receptor beta chains share one sample of origin, sequenced in a study of identical twins. TCRdb fed the 5' RACE reads into MiXCR, producing one record per CDR3 protein. The repertoire holds just over 500,000 distinct CDR3 sequences, with roughly 21% as singletons. The data also belong to a second study, concerning T cells expressing NK-cell markers.

Sequenced sample: CD4+ T cells sorted from blood. These receptors all come from a woman aged 18-35 years in good health.

The chain employs TRBV5-1 and TRBJ1-1, with D unclear. Germline V lookup: CDR1 SGHRS, CDR2 YFSETQ. V lost 3 bases and J 4 bases, leaving 16 bases between the germline ends. The CDR3 loop spans 15 amino acids. CDR3 in amino acids: CASSWEGLQVTEAFF. As DNA, the CDR3 is TGCGCCAGCAGCTGGGAGGGATTGCAGGTCACTGAAGCTTTCTTT.

The chain is built from TRBV9 and TRBJ2-3, with D unclear. V lost 4 bases and J 4 bases, leaving 13 bases between the germline ends. CDR1 is SGDLS, CDR2 YYNGEE, per germline. This CDR3 contains 14 residues. The CDR3 bases are TGTGCCAGCAGCCCCAGAGGACCCCCAGATACGCAGTATTTT. Encoded protein: CASSPRGPPDTQYF. The variable domain in full, completed from reference TRBV9 and TRBJ2-3, reads DSGVTQTPKHLITATGQRVTLRCSPRSGDLSVYWYQQSLDQGLQFLIQYYNGEERAKGNILERFSAQQFPDLHSELNLSSLELGDSALYFCASSPRGPPDTQYFGPGTRLTVL.

The CDR3 sequence is CATSAGQNLWDTQYF. The CDR3 DNA follows: TGTGCCACCAGCGCCGGACAGAACCTCTGGGATACGCAGTATTTT. This sequence joins TRBV24-1 and TRBJ2-3, with D possibly matching TRBD1 (6 bases). Germline V CDR1 and CDR2: KGHDR, SFDVKD. The V and J ends lost 7 bases and 6 bases respectively, with 19 bases between them. This CDR3 is 15 amino acids long.

This clonotype came up many times. The rearrangement joins TRBV5-1 to TRBJ2-1; 8 bases are shared with TRBD1. The CDR3 totals 13 residues. Germline CDR1 SGHRS, CDR2 YFSETQ. V trimming: 4 bases; J trimming: 5 bases; junction bases outside the gene matches: 2. This CDR3 reads CASSTQGDNEQFF. The CDR3 DNA is TGCGCCAGCAGCACACAGGGGGACAATGAGCAGTTCTTC.

In this sample, this clonotype turned up a few times. The chain uses TRBV6-5 and TRBJ1-1, with 7 positions matching TRBD1. The CDR3 runs 12 residues. Germline CDR1 MNHEY, CDR2 SVGAGI. The V segment lost 8 bases and the J segment 4 bases; nucleotides outside the gene matches: 4. CDR3 amino acids: CASANRGTEAFF. Here the CDR3 DNA reads TGTGCCAGCGCCAACAGGGGCACTGAAGCTTTCTTT.

V and J are TRBV5-5 and TRBJ1-4, with D possibly TRBD1 on 5 matching bases. The CDR3 contains 15 residues. Germline V gene sequence: CDR1 SGHKS, CDR2 YYEKEE (reference sequence). Trimming pared 1 base from V and 8 bases from J, leaving 15 bases between. CDR3 nucleotides: TGTGCCAGCAGCTTGTTAGGCAGGGCGGCCGAAAAACTGTTTTTT. Residues: CASSLLGRAAEKLFF. Combining the CDR3 with reference TRBV5-5 and TRBJ1-4 gives the whole variable domain DAGVTQSPTHLIKTRGQQVTLRCSPISGHKSVSWYQQVLGQGPQFIFQYYEKEERGRGNFPDRFSARQFPNYSSELNVNALLLGDSALYLCASSLLGRAAEKLFFGSGTQLSVL.

This clonotype was seen at least ten times. This rearrangement joins TRBV20-1 to TRBJ2-1, with D hard to call. Looked up from germline, CDR1 is DFQATT and CDR2 is SNEGSKA (reference sequence). The CDR3 runs to 14 residues. V lost 4 bases, J lost 8 bases, and 18 bases lay in between. CDR3 sequence (DNA): TGCAGTGCTACCGGAGTAGGGTCGCTACATGAGCAGTTCTTC. Its translation is CSATGVGSLHEQFF.

J is TRBJ2-7 and V is TRBV20-1; maybe TRBD2 (6 bases). Germline assignment: CDR1 DFQATT and CDR2 SNEGSKA (reference sequence). Trimming pared 6 bases from V and 3 bases from J, leaving 15 bases between. CDR3 length equals 13 residues. CDR3 loop: CSAPRQGGYEQYF. The DNA of the CDR3 is TGCAGTGCCCCCCGCCAGGGAGGCTACGAGCAGTACTTC.

This clonotype was recorded only once. The chain carries TRBV6-2 or TRBV6-3 and TRBJ1-1; 7 nucleotides align to TRBD1. Trimming removed 6 bases from V and 3 bases from J; junction bases left unmatched: 7. This CDR3 comprises 14 residues. Germline lookup yields CDR1 MNHEY and CDR2 SVGEGT. The chain's CDR3 is CASRSQGSDTEAFF. The CDR3 nucleotides read TGTGCCAGCAGGTCACAGGGGAGTGACACTGAAGCTTTCTTT.